The 8 T cell receptor beta chains in this list originate from one sample, sequenced in a study of identical twins. MiXCR, run by TCRdb on the 5' RACE reads, gives a single entry per CDR3 protein. This sample has about 280,000 distinct CDR3 sequences, with more than 6.5% found just once. A further study also used this sample, focusing on yellow fever vaccine responses in identical twins.

Material: memory (CD45RO+) T cells sorted from blood. The origin of the receptors is a woman between 18 and 29 years old in good health.

This clonotype has more than one count but fewer than ten. The V call is TRBV20-1, the J call TRBJ1-5, with D possibly being TRBD1 (6 bases). Trimming took off 3 bases at V and 6 bases at J, with 15 bases between the two ends. This CDR3 region has 14 residues. Per the germline V gene, CDR1 is DFQATT and CDR2 is SNEGSKA (reference sequence). The CDR3 reads CSASGPGAGQPQHF. CDR3 DNA sequence: TGCAGTGCTAGCGGGCCAGGGGCGGGTCAGCCCCAGCATTTT.

This clonotype showed up just a few times. The chain carries TRBV27 and TRBJ2-7; TRBD2 matches 8 bases. The CDR3 is 16 amino acids. Per the germline V gene, CDR1 is MNHEY and CDR2 is SMNVEV (reference sequence). The V and J ends lost 10 bases and 3 bases, in that order; junction bases with no gene match: 17. The DNA for the CDR3 is TGTGCCACCCGTCCCGACGGGAGGGGGAATAGCTACGAGCAGTACTTC. It encodes CATRPDGRGNSYEQYF.

In DNA form, the CDR3 reads TGTGCCAGCAGCTCGACGGCGTGGAGCTCCTACAATGAGCAGTTCTTC. Residues: CASSSTAWSSYNEQFF. The V gene is TRBV7-2, the J gene TRBJ2-1; no clear D. Trimming shortened V by 4 bases and J by 0 bases, and 13 bases separated the two germline ends. CDR3 length equals 16 residues. Germline V gene data show CDR1 as SGHTA and CDR2 as FQGNSA.

The chain couples TRBV5-1 to TRBJ2-7, with a weak D call TRBD1 (6 bases). This CDR3 spans 10 amino acids. Germline assignment: CDR1 SGHRS and CDR2 YFSETQ. CDR3 loop: CASRSNAGDV. The CDR3 coding sequence is TGCGCCAGCCGGTCGAACGCAGGGGACGTC.

The gene calls are TRBV28 and TRBJ1-1; no clear D gene. The CDR3 is 14 residues long. V gave up 1 base and J gave up 7 bases, with 13 bases separating them. Germline V gene lookup returns CDR1 MDHEN and CDR2 SYDVKM. The CDR3 protein is CASSLSQPYNEAFF. The CDR3 region has the DNA TGTGCCAGCAGTTTATCCCAACCATACAATGAAGCTTTCTTT.

This clonotype appeared many times. The V gene is TRBV3-1, the J gene TRBJ2-1, with 11 bases lining up with TRBD2. This CDR3 spans 15 amino acids. The germline V gene has CDR1 LGHDT and CDR2 YNNKEL (reference sequence). The V and J ends lost 4 bases and 3 bases, in that order; junction bases with no gene match: 2. The CDR3 here is CASSPSGGLYNEQFF. CDR3 nucleotides: TGTGCCAGCAGCCCTAGCGGGGGGCTCTACAATGAGCAGTTCTTC.

This chain uses TRBV9 with TRBJ2-7; TRBD1 matches at 7 bases. The CDR3 consists of 13 residues. V was clipped by 3 bases and J by 7 bases; unmatched bases: 7. The germline V gene encodes CDR1 SGDLS and CDR2 YYNGEE. CDR3 nucleotide sequence: TGTGCCAGCAGCGCAGACCCCAGGGGGGAGCAGTACTTC. Translation: CASSADPRGEQYF. The full variable domain, with the rest looked up from reference TRBV9 and TRBJ2-7, is DSGVTQTPKHLITATGQRVTLRCSPRSGDLSVYWYQQSLDQGLQFLIQYYNGEERAKGNILERFSAQQFPDLHSELNLSSLELGDSALYFCASSADPRGEQYFGPGTRLTVT.

The chain combines TRBV28 with TRBJ1-2; D uncertain. V was clipped by 2 bases and J by 4 bases, with 8 bases between them. Germline V CDR1 and CDR2: MDHEN, SYDVKM. CDR3 size: 13 residues. CDR3 amino acids: CASSLEGPYGYTF. The CDR3, as DNA: TGTGCCAGCAGTTTAGAGGGCCCCTATGGCTACACCTTC.